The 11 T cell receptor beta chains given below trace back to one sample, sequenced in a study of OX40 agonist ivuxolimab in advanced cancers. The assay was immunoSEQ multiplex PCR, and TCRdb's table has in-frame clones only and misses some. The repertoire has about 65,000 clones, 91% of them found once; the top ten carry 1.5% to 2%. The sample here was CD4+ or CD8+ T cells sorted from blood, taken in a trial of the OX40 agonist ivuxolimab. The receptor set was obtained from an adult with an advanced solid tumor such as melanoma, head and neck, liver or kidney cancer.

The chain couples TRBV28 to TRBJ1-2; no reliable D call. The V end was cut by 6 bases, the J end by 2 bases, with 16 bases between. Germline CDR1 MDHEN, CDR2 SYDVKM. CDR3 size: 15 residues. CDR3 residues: CASSRYEGGNYGYTF. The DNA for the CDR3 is TGTGCCAGCAGCCGCTACGAGGGCGGAAACTATGGCTACACCTTC.

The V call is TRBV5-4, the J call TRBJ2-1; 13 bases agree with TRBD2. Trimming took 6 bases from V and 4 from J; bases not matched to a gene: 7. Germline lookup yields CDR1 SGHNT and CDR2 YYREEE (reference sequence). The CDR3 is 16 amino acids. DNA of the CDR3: TGTGCCAGCAAGGGGACTAGCGGGATCTCGTACAATGAGCAGTTCTTC. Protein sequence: CASKGTSGISYNEQFF.

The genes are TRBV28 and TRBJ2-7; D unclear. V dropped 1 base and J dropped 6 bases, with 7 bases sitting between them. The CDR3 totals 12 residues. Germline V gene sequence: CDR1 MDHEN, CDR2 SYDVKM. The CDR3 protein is CASSLSFSEQYF. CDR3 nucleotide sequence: TGTGCCAGCAGTTTATCATTCTCCGAGCAGTACTTC.

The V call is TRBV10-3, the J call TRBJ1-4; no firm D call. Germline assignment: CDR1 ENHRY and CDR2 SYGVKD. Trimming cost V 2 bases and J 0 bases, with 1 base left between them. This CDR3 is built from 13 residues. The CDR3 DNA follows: TGTGCCATCAGTGAGACAACTAATGAAAAACTGTTTTTT. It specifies CAISETTNEKLFF.

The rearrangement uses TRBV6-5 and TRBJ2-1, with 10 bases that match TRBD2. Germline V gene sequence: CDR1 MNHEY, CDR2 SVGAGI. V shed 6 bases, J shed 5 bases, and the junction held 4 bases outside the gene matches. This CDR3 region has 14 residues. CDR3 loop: CASSPSGSNNEQFF. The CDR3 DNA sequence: TGTGCCAGCAGCCCTAGCGGGAGTAACAATGAGCAGTTCTTC.

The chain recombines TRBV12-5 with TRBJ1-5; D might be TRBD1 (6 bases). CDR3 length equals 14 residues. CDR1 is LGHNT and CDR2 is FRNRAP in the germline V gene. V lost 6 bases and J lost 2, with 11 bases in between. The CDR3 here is CASGWTERNQPQHF. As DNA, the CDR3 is TGTGCTAGTGGGTGGACAGAGCGCAATCAGCCCCAGCATTTT.

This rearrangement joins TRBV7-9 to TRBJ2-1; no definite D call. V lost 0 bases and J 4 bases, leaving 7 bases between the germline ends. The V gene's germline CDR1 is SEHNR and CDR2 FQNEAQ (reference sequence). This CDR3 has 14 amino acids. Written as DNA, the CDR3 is TGTGCCAGCAGCTTAGCCGGAAGGTACAATGAGCAGTTCTTC. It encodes CASSLAGRYNEQFF.

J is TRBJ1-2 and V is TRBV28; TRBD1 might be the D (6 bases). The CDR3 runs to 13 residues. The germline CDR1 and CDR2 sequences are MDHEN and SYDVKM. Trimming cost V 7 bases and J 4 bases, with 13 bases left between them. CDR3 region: CASKKGDGYGYTF. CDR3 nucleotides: TGTGCCAGCAAAAAGGGGGACGGCTATGGCTACACCTTC.

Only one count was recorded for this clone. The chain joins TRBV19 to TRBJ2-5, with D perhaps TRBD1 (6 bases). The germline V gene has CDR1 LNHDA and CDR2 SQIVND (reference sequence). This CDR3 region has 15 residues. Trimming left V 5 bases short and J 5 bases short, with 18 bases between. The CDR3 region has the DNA TGTGCCAGTAGTTTACGGACAGAAGTAGGGGAGACCCAGTACTTC. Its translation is CASSLRTEVGETQYF.

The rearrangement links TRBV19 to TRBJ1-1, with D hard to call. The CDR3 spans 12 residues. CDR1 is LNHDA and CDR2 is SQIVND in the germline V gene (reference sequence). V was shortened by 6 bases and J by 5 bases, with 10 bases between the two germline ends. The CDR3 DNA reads TGTGCCAGTAGCTTCACAAGAACTGAAGCTTTCTTT. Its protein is CASSFTRTEAFF.

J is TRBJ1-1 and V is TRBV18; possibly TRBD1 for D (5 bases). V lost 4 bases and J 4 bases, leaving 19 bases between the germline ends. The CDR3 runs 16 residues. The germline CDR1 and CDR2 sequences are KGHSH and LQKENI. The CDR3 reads CASSRGIQTPSTEAFF. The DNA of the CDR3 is TGTGCCAGCTCACGGGGGATACAGACCCCGAGCACTGAAGCTTTCTTT.